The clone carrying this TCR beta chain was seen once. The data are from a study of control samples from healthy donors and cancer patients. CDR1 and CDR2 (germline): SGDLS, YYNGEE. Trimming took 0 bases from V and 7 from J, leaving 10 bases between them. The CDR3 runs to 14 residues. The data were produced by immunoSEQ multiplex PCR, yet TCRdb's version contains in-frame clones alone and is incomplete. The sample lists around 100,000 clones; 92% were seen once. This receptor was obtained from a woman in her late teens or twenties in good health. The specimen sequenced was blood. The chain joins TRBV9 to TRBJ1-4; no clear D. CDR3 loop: CASSVEGRSEKLFF. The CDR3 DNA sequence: TGTGCCAGCAGCGTAGAAGGGAGGAGTGAAAAACTGTTTTTT. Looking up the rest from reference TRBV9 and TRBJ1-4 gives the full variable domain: DSGVTQTPKHLITATGQRVTLRCSPRSGDLSVYWYQQSLDQGLQFLIQYYNGEERAKGNILERFSAQQFPDLHSELNLSSLELGDSALYFCASSVEGRSEKLFFGSGTQLSVL.